This T cell receptor beta chain originates from a study of blood T cell repertoires in COVID-19. Study in general: Whether acute or convalescent, the COVID-19 samples came from the United States, Italy and Spain. In each case, the material was cDNA or gDNA derived from T cells, B-cell-depleted T cells, or PBMCs.

As handled by the study authors: Amplification of reference gene primers provided the estimated nucleated cell counts. Profiled with immunoSEQ multiplex PCR; TCRdb holds only in-frame clones, not every one. V and J calls and clone size come straight from that table; D and trimming were deduced from the DNA. The repertoire includes under 250,000 clones, about 85% of them detected once, and 2.9% sits in the top ten. The CDR3 is 19 amino acids. CDR1 LGHNA and CDR2 YNFKEQ come from the germline V gene. The V gene lost 5 bases and the J gene lost 7 bases, with 30 bases spanning the gap. The chain employs TRBV4-2 and TRBJ1-5; D gene uncertain. The clonotype originates from a man aged 45 to 65 who had recovered from COVID-19. The sample consisted of peripheral blood. For the CDR3, the DNA is TGTGCCAGCAGCTTAAGCCAGCGTATGGGCCTGGCGGGTAAACAGCCCCAGCATTTT. As protein: CASSLSQRMGLAGKQPQHF.